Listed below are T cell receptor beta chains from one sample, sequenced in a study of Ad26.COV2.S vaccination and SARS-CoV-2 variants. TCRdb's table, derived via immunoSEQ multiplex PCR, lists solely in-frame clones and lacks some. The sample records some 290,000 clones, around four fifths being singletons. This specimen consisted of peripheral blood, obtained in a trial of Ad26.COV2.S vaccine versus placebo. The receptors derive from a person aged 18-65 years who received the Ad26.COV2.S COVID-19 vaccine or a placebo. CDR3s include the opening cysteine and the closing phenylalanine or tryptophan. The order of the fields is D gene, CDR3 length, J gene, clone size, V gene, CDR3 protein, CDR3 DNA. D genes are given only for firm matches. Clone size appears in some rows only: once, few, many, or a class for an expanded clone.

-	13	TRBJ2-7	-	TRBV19	CASTNGAGLEQYF	TGTGCCAGTACCAATGGGGCAGGACTGGAGCAGTACTTC
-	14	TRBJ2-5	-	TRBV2	CASSRGGSQETQYF	TGTGCCAGCAGCCGAGGTGGGTCACAAGAGACCCAGTACTTC
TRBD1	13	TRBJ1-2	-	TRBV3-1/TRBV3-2	CASSPLTGGGYTF	TGTGCCAGCAGCCCATTGACAGGGGGCGGCTACACCTTC
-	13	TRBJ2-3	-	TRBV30	CAWSVQGPDTQYF	TGTGCCTGGAGTGTACAAGGGCCCGATACGCAGTATTTT
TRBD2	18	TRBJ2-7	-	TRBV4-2	CASSSELGTSGGSYEQYF	TGTGCCAGCAGCTCCGAGTTGGGGACTAGCGGGGGTTCCTACGAGCAGTACTTC
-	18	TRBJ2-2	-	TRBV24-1	CATSDLQSAGTPGGELFF	TGTGCCACCAGTGATTTGCAGTCCGCCGGGACCCCGGGCGGGGAGCTGTTTTTT
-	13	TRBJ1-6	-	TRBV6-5	CASSPGSVSPLHF	TGTGCCAGCAGTCCGGGCTCGGTATCACCCCTCCACTTT
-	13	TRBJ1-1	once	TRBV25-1	CASMFQENTEAFF	TGTGCCAGTATGTTTCAGGAGAACACTGAAGCTTTCTTT
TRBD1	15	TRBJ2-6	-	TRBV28	CASSFQGAGANVLTF	TGTGCCAGCAGTTTTCAGGGGGCCGGGGCCAACGTCCTGACTTTC
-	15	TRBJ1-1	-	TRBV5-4	CASSDPGTLNTEAFF	TGTGCCAGCAGCGATCCCGGGACTTTGAACACTGAAGCTTTCTTT
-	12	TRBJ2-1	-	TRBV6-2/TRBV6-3	CASSYSLAEQFF	TGTGCCAGCAGTTACTCGCTAGCTGAGCAGTTCTTC
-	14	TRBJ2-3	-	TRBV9	CASTKLGTSDTQYF	TGTGCCAGCACCAAACTCGGGACTTCAGATACGCAGTATTTT
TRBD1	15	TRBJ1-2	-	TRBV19	CASSRQKTGGVGYTF	TGTGCCAGTTCAAGACAAAAAACAGGGGGCGTTGGCTACACCTTC
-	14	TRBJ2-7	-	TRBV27	CASSFTRDGYEQYF	TGTGCCAGCAGTTTCACGAGGGACGGCTACGAGCAGTACTTC
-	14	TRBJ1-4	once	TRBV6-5	CASILHQGGEKLFF	TGTGCCAGCATTTTGCACCAAGGGGGTGAGAAACTGTTTTTT
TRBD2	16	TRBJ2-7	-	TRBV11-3	CASRPTLAGGTYEQYF	TGTGCCAGCAGACCCACTTTAGCGGGGGGGACCTACGAGCAGTACTTC
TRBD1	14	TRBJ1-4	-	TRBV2	CASSGTGNNEKLFF	TGTGCCAGCAGCGGGACAGGGAATAATGAAAAACTGTTTTTT
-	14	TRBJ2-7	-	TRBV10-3	CAIRRQVEVNEQYF	TGTGCCATCAGGAGACAGGTCGAGGTGAACGAGCAGTACTTC